This paragraph reports one TCR beta chain. Its target is unknown. This specimen belongs to a study of lymphopenia after photon versus proton radiotherapy. The study, taken as a whole, reports: Relative stability marked proton patients; photon patients lost diversity and naive cells.

Clones were sequenced by immunoSEQ multiplex PCR, and TCRdb holds only the in-frame ones, with some missing. This sample yields some 25,000 clones, of which 85% are seen a single time; around 5% belongs to the top ten. Losses at the gene ends were 6 bases for V and 0 bases for J; bases not matched to a gene: 4. Germline-derived CDR1 and CDR2 are LNHDA and SQIVND (reference sequence). The CDR3 spans 15 residues. This specimen consisted of peripheral blood, obtained from a patient treated with photon-based radiotherapy. The sequence was collected from a man in his thirties or forties with gastric cancer. This chain joins TRBV19 and TRBJ2-1, with 8 bases that match TRBD2. CDR3 DNA sequence: TGTGCCAGTAGGACTAGCGACCGCTCCTACAATGAGCAGTTCTTC. This translates into CASRTSDRSYNEQFF.